The subject of this entry is one T cell receptor (beta chain). Its cognate antigen has yet to be identified. No clone much larger than this one lies a single base away; base qualities are absent. This entry comes from a study of cytotoxic CD8 clonotypes in ibrutinib-treated CLL (TCRdb year 2021). About the investigation overall: The cohort included roughly 15 treatment-naive and roughly 10 relapsed/refractory patients; 17 were IGHV unmutated. Partial responses were observed in roughly 24 patients and complete responses in 2; after a median follow-up of roughly 62 months, remission was maintained in 15 or so patients and progression was observed in some twelve. Samples at response were collected after a median of about twelve months of treatment, with a range of roughly 6 to 40 months. On average, each sample had some 250,000 productive templates and approximately 100,000 productive rearrangements. Longitudinal samples were obtainable from about 30% of the roughly 86 participants in the trial. Cryopreserved peripheral blood mononuclear cells were collected at three points: before therapy, at response, and at either sustained remission or disease progression. Every sample from remission and from progressive disease was obtained while the patients were still on ibrutinib.

Each clonotype received, on average, 10x coverage in deep resolution sequencing performed on a MiSeq, where the target depth lay between 1 in 1 million and 1 in 200,000 T cells. TCR beta libraries were generated with the immunoSEQ hsTCRB Kit. As for the original processing: ImmunoSEQ Data Assistant and ImmunoSEQ Analyzer were used for data analysis, and V, D and J genes were assigned according to IMGT definitions. Clonality, with values ranging from 0 to 1, was calculated as one minus the normalized Shannon entropy of productive rearrangement frequencies. Only overrepresented clonotypes making up at least 0.05% of each patient's repertoire were included in the public clonotype analysis. More than ten age-matched healthy donor repertoires from immuneACCESS were used as controls for clonality. Imported from immuneACCESS, the table was reduced by TCRdb to in-frame sequences with V and J called. These copies leave out some clones; in studies compared against another copy, an unresolved V gene accounts for under half, and the cause of the remainder is not known. The V and J calls and the clone size are those of that table, but D and trimming were determined from the DNA. The sample table shows roughly 250,000 clones, and under 80% are seen once. 15% of the sample is held by the ten biggest clonotypes.

Summary of the overall study and its limitations: At baseline, clonality was higher than in age-matched healthy donors and showed a strong correlation with circulating CD8+ T-cell counts. Clonality increased at ibrutinib response, stayed stable in sustained remission, and fell back toward baseline at progression. Public clonotypes were rare and either shrank or stayed stable during treatment, and the rise in clonality at ibrutinib response reflected expansion of private clonotypes. Sampling times were not matched between sustained-remission and progressing patients, and lymph node repertoires were not studied.

Sample time point, as interpreted from the label and publication: approximately 25 months on ibrutinib. For TCR beta library preparation, roughly 2 micrograms of genomic DNA was extracted from cryopreserved PBMCs. Longitudinal blood samples from CLL patients receiving ibrutinib monotherapy were subjected to high-throughput TCR beta sequencing. The patients took part in an open-label, single-center phase 2 trial of ibrutinib monotherapy. The TCR was taken from a human donor with chronic lymphocytic leukemia. Sequenced material: PBMCs, taken after 24 months of ibrutinib treatment.

The DNA sequence is TGTGCCATCAGAAATAGCGGAAGGGCCTACGAGCAGTACTTC. It translates to CAIRNSGRAYEQYF. The chain couples TRBV10-3 to TRBJ2-7; D gene: possibly TRBD2, on 6 matching bases. The V and J ends are trimmed by 6 bases and 2 bases, leaving 14 bases between them. Measured from the cysteine to the phenylalanine, the CDR3 is 14 residues long. The sequence is cut down to CDR3 DNA, 42 bases in frame from base 1. The CDR1 and CDR2 encoded by the germline V gene are ENHRY and SYGVKD.